These 3 T cell receptor beta chains were sequenced from one sample in a study of T cells in Graves' hyperthyroidism and ophthalmopathy. Amplification of TCR beta CDR3 regions used RNA as the template. During a first-round RT-PCR of the TCR CDR3, the HTBI primer set was used. TCRdb processed the multiplex PCR reads anew with MiXCR; each CDR3 protein has one entry. This table has about 680,000 distinct CDR3 sequences, just over 35% appearing once. Sequencing input: blood. Source of these receptors: a woman aged 40 to 49 with Graves' hyperthyroidism.

This chain links TRBV7-9 with TRBJ1-2; 7 nucleotides align to TRBD1. The CDR3 contains 15 residues. The germline V gene encodes CDR1 SEHNR and CDR2 FQNEAQ (reference sequence). Trimming removed 5 bases from V and 6 bases from J; junction bases left unmatched: 12. The CDR3 DNA sequence: TGTGCCAGCAGCCTCCACAGGGGTAAAAGGGATGGCTACACCTTC. Its translation: CASSLHRGKRDGYTF.

This clonotype showed up many times. V usage is TRBV6-4 and J usage is TRBJ1-2, with 7 bases that match TRBD1. Germline trimming cut 6 bases from V and 3 bases from J; bases unmatched to any gene: 7. Per germline, CDR1 MRHNA and CDR2 SNTAGT. The CDR3 spans 14 residues. The CDR3, as DNA: TGTGCCAGCAGCGCTGGGGACAGAGACTATGGCTACACCTTC. Its protein product is CASSAGDRDYGYTF.

The chain couples TRBV10-3 to TRBJ1-5, with 8 bases lining up with TRBD1. The CDR3 runs to 15 residues. Germline V gives CDR1 ENHRY, CDR2 SYGVKD. Unmatched junction bases numbered 13, after V lost 11 bases and J lost 4 bases. In DNA form, the CDR3 reads TGTGCCTCGAAAAGTGGGGACAGGAAAAATCAGCCCCAGCATTTT. Its protein is CASKSGDRKNQPQHF.